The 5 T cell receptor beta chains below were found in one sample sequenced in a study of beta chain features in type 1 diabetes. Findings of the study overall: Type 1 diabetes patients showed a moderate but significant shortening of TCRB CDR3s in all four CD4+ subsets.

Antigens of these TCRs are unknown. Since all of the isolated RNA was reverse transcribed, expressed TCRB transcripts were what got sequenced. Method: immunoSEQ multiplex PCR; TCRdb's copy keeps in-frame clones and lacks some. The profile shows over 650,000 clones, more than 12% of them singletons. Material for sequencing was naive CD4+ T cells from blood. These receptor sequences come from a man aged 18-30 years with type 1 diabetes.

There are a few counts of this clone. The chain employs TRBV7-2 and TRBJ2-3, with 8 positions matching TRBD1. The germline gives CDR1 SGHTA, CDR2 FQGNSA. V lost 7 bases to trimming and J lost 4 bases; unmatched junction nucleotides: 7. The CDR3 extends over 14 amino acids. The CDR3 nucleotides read TGTGCCAGCACCCAGCAGGGGGCGGCAGATACGCAGTATTTT. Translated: CASTQQGAADTQYF.

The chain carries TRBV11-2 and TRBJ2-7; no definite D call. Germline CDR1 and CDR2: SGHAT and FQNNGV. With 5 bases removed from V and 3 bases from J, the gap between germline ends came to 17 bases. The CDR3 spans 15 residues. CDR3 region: CASSLRGPSHYEQYF. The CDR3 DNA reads TGTGCCAGCAGCCTACGAGGACCTTCACACTACGAGCAGTACTTC.

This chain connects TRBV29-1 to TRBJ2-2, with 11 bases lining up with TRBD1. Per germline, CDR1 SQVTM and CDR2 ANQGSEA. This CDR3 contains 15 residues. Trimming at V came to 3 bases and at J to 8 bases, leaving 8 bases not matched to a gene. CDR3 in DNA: TGCAGCGTTGATAGGATGGGACAGGGGGGAGGGGAGCTGTTTTTT. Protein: CSVDRMGQGGGELFF.

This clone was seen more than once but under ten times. CDR3 region: CASSQVTVGRTYNEQFF. In DNA form, the CDR3 reads TGCGCCAGCAGCCAAGTGACCGTGGGCAGGACCTACAATGAGCAGTTCTTC. This sequence joins TRBV4-3 and TRBJ2-1; D remains ambiguous. Trimming pared 1 base from V and 2 bases from J, leaving 15 bases between. This CDR3 region has 17 residues. Looked up from germline, CDR1 is LGHNA and CDR2 is YSLEER.

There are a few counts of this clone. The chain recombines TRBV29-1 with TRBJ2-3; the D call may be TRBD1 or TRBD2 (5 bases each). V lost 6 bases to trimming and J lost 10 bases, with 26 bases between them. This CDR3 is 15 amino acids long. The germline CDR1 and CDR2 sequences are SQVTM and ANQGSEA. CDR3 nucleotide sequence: TGCAGCGTCCTGATGGGCCAGAGGGGTAATGTGCCGCAGTATTTT. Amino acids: CSVLMGQRGNVPQYF.